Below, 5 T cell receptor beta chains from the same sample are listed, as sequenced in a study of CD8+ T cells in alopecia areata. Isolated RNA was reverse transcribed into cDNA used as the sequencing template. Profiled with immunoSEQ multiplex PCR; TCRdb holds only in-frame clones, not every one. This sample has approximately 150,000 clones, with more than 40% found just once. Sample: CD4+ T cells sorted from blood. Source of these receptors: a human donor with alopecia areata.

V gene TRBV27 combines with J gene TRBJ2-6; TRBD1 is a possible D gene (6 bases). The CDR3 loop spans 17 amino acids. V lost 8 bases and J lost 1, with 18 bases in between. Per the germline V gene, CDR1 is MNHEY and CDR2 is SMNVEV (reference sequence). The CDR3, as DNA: TGTGCCAGCGGGGGTCCCGGGACAATTTCTGGGGCCAACGTCCTGACTTTC. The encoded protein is CASGGPGTISGANVLTF. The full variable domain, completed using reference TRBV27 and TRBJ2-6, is EAQVTQNPRYLITVTGKKLTVTCSQNMNHEYMSWYRQDPGLGLRQIYYSMNVEVTDKGDVPEGYKVSRKEKRNFPLILESPSPNQTSLYFCASGGPGTISGANVLTFGAGSRLTVL.

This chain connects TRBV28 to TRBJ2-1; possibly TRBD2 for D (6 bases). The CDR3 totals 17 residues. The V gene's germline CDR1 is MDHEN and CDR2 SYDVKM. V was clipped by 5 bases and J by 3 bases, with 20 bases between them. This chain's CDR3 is CASSLGRGRQFYNEQFF. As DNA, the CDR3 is TGTGCCAGCAGTCTAGGACGAGGGAGGCAATTCTACAATGAGCAGTTCTTC.

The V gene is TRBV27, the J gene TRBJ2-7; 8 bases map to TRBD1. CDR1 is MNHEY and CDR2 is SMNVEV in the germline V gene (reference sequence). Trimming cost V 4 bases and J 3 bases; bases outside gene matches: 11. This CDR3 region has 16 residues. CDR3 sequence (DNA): TGTGCCAGCAGTTCCGGACCCGGGACAGGACTCTACGAGCAGTACTTC. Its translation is CASSSGPGTGLYEQYF.

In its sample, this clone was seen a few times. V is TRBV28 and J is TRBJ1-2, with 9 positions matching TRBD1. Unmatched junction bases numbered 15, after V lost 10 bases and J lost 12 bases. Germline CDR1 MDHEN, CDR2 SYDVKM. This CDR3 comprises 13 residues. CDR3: CANQAGTGLNHTF. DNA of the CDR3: TGTGCCAATCAAGCTGGGACAGGGTTGAATCACACCTTC.

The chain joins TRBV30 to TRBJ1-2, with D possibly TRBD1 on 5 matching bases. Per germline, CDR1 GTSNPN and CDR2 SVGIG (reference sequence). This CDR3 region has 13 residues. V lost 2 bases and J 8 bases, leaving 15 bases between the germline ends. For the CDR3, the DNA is TGTGCCTGGAGTTCTGAGGGGACGAGGGGCTACACCTTC. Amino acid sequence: CAWSSEGTRGYTF.